These 24 T cell receptor beta chains came from one sample sequenced in a study of persistence of HIV-infected CD4 T cells. The stimulus was an HIV-1 Gag 15-mer peptide pool, around 1.1 ug/peptide/mL. CD40L-negative CD69-negative CD45RO-high memory CD4+ T cells were sorted as populations depleted of antigen-responding cells. The libraries were made with immunoSEQ version 4 in survey mode. Here immunoSEQ multiplex PCR was the method, and the copy in TCRdb shows in-frame clones only, minus some. In the table there are just over 35,000 clones, approximately 81% of which are singletons. These receptors' antigens are unknown. Sequences were derived from cultured CD4+ T cells from PBMCs, sampled from a patient who received antiretroviral therapy. Every receptor here comes from an adult with HIV. The donor label of this sample is uncertain.

V is TRBV5-4 and J is TRBJ1-1; tentative D call: TRBD1 (6 bases). Trimming left V 0 bases short and J 4 bases short, with 10 bases between. The CDR3 totals 14 residues. The V gene's germline CDR1 is SGHNT and CDR2 YYREEE (reference sequence). CDR3 amino acids: CASSLGGHGTEAFF. The DNA of the CDR3 is TGTGCCAGCAGCTTGGGGGGACACGGCACTGAAGCTTTCTTT.

This chain joins TRBV6-4 and TRBJ1-6, with D hard to call. The CDR3 sequence is 15 residues long. Trimming took off 3 bases at V and 0 bases at J, with 6 bases between the two ends. CDR1 and CDR2 from the germline V gene are MRHNA and SNTAGT. CDR3 amino acids: CASSDRGSYNSPLHF. The CDR3 DNA follows: TGTGCCAGCAGTGATCGGGGCTCCTATAATTCACCCCTCCACTTT.

This clone appeared a single time. The chain has TRBV18 and TRBJ1-4, with 7 bases fitting TRBD1. The CDR3 is 16 amino acids. In germline, CDR1 is KGHSH, CDR2 LQKENI. V trimming: 0 bases; J trimming: 12 bases; junction bases outside the gene matches: 13. Here the CDR3 DNA reads TGTGCCAGCTCACCACCCGGGACAGATGCTCGTGGGGAACTGTTTTTT. It encodes CASSPPGTDARGELFF.

This clone has only one observation. The rearrangement links TRBV6-5 to TRBJ1-5; D is possibly TRBD1 (5 bases). The CDR3 loop spans 15 amino acids. Germline-derived CDR1 and CDR2 are MNHEY and SVGAGI. V was cut by 8 bases and J by 3 bases, with 17 bases left in between. The CDR3 loop reads CASGLRGDPNQPQHF. As DNA, the CDR3 is TGTGCCAGCGGTTTGCGGGGGGATCCCAATCAGCCCCAGCATTTT.

The V gene is TRBV3-1 (or the pseudogene TRBV3-2), the J gene TRBJ2-2; 7 nucleotides align to TRBD2. Germline lookup yields CDR1 LGHDT and CDR2 YNNKEL (reference sequence). The junction had 8 bases not matched to a gene; V was cut back by 4 bases and J by 3 bases. The CDR3 sequence is 16 residues long. CDR3 nucleotides: TGTGCCAGCAGCCCCCGGACTAGGAAGGACACCGGGGAGCTGTTTTTT. It specifies CASSPRTRKDTGELFF.

The V call is TRBV3-1 (or the pseudogene TRBV3-2), the J call TRBJ2-3, with 10 bases lining up with TRBD2. Germline assignment: CDR1 LGHDT and CDR2 YNNKEL (reference sequence). This CDR3 spans 16 amino acids. After removal of 5 bases from V and 1 base from J, the junction contained 6 bases not matched to a gene. CDR3 in DNA: TGTGCCAGCAGCGGGCTAGCGGGGGCAGGCACAGATACGCAGTATTTT. It translates to CASSGLAGAGTDTQYF.

This clone is a singleton in its sample. The CDR3 here is CASSPRQSRSWEQYF. CDR3 DNA: TGCGCCAGCAGTCCCCGACAGTCCAGAAGTTGGGAGCAGTACTTC. The chain joins TRBV23-1 to TRBJ2-7; D might be TRBD1 (5 bases). TRBV23-1 falls under the ORF class, with uncertain function. The CDR3 extends over 15 amino acids. Trimming pared 4 bases from V and 7 bases from J, leaving 20 bases between.

The rearrangement links TRBV6-5 to TRBJ1-2; 9 bases are shared with TRBD1. Germline V gene lookup returns CDR1 MNHEY and CDR2 SVGAGI. V trimming: 8 bases; J trimming: 7 bases; junction bases outside the gene matches: 5. The CDR3 loop spans 12 amino acids. CDR3 nucleotide sequence: TGTGCCAGCTGGGGACAGGGCCTTGGCTACACCTTC. Encoded protein: CASWGQGLGYTF.

The J gene is TRBJ1-4, the V gene TRBV19; unclear D gene. This CDR3 spans 13 amino acids. Germline V gene lookup returns CDR1 LNHDA and CDR2 SQIVND (reference sequence). Trimming took 4 bases from V and 4 from J, leaving 7 bases between them. The DNA for the CDR3 is TGTGCCAGTAGTAATCAGGTTAATGAAAAACTGTTTTTT. This sequence encodes CASSNQVNEKLFF. The full variable domain, in which reference TRBV19 and TRBJ1-4 provide the parts outside the CDR3, is DGGITQSPKYLFRKEGQNVTLSCEQNLNHDAMYWYRQDPGQGLRLIYYSQIVNDFQKGDIAEGYSVSREKKESFPLTVTSAQKNPTAFYLCASSNQVNEKLFFGSGTQLSVL.

V is TRBV19 and J is TRBJ1-4; 10 bases are shared with TRBD1. The CDR3 loop spans 16 amino acids. CDR1 is LNHDA and CDR2 is SQIVND in the germline V gene (reference sequence). V dropped 4 bases and J dropped 11; count of bases not matched to a gene: 13. CDR3 DNA: TGTGCCAGTAGTACGGGACAGGGGAAGAGGGGGCAGAAACTGTTTTTT. Translation: CASSTGQGKRGQKLFF.

This clone appeared once. The chain couples TRBV11-2 to TRBJ2-2; 8 bases agree with TRBD1. V shed 5 bases, J shed 3 bases, and the junction held 8 bases outside the gene matches. This CDR3 region has 16 residues. CDR1 is SGHAT, CDR2 FQNNGV, per germline. CDR3 in amino acids: CASSPSDRAYTGELFF. The CDR3 nucleotides read TGTGCCAGCAGCCCATCGGACAGGGCTTACACCGGGGAGCTGTTTTTT.

The rearrangement uses TRBV3-1 (or the pseudogene TRBV3-2) and TRBJ2-3; the match to TRBD2 covers 8 bases. Trimming at V came to 1 base and at J to 6 bases, leaving 9 bases not matched to a gene. This CDR3 is built from 16 residues. Germline assignment: CDR1 LGHDT and CDR2 YNNKEL (reference sequence). CDR3 sequence: CASSQVKLAGSDTQYF. The CDR3 region has the DNA TGTGCCAGCAGCCAAGTTAAGCTAGCGGGCTCGGATACGCAGTATTTT.

This chain connects TRBV3-1 (or the pseudogene TRBV3-2) to TRBJ1-4; D perhaps matches TRBD1 (5 bases). The CDR3 has 16 amino acids. Between the trimmed V and J ends, which lost 5 bases and 6 bases, there was a span of 19 bases. Per germline, CDR1 LGHDT and CDR2 YNNKEL (reference sequence). This chain's CDR3 is CASSSRTRGGDEKLFF. As DNA, the CDR3 is TGTGCCAGCAGCTCCCGGACCCGGGGCGGGGATGAAAAACTGTTTTTT.

V is TRBV7-2 and J is TRBJ1-5; 7 bases align to TRBD1. The CDR3 is 17 residues long. CDR1 is SGHTA and CDR2 is FQGNSA in the germline V gene. V shed 2 bases and J 3 bases; nucleotides not matched to a gene: 10. The CDR3 loop reads CASSLQATGKVNQPQHF. In DNA, the CDR3 is TGTGCCAGCAGCTTACAGGCGACAGGGAAGGTCAATCAGCCCCAGCATTTT.

V gene TRBV5-1 combines with J gene TRBJ1-6; D not certain. V was pared by 6 bases and J by 5 bases, with 9 bases between. Germline lookup yields CDR1 SGHRS and CDR2 YFSETQ. The CDR3 has 13 amino acids. In DNA, the CDR3 is TGCGCCAGCAAGTTACGGGATAATTCACCCCTCCACTTT. Residues: CASKLRDNSPLHF.

In the case of this clone: This may stem from a read error, because a much larger clone lies one nucleotide away. The chain recombines TRBV10-2 with TRBJ1-6, with a weak D call TRBD1 (6 bases). Germline CDR1 and CDR2: WSHSY and SAAADI. The CDR3 runs 13 residues. The CDR3, as DNA: TGCGTCAGCCTGGGACAAGTTGATTCACCCCTCCACTTT. Amino acid sequence: CVSLGQVDSPLHF.

V gene TRBV10-1 combines with J gene TRBJ2-3; TRBD2 is a possible D gene (6 bases). Looked up from germline, CDR1 is WNHNN and CDR2 is SYGVQD (reference sequence). Trimming removed 8 bases from V and 5 bases from J, with 17 bases in between. The CDR3 runs to 14 residues. The CDR3 loop is CASGSQGGGDTQYF. The CDR3 nucleotides read TGCGCCAGCGGTTCGCAGGGAGGTGGAGATACGCAGTATTTT.

The chain recombines TRBV19 with TRBJ1-5; tentative D call: TRBD1 (5 bases). V was shortened by 7 bases and J by 2 bases, with 12 bases between the two germline ends. Germline V CDR1 and CDR2: LNHDA, SQIVND (reference sequence). The CDR3 extends over 14 amino acids. CDR3 region: CASNYGAGNQPQHF. CDR3 sequence (DNA): TGTGCCAGTAATTACGGGGCCGGCAATCAGCCCCAGCATTTT. Combining the CDR3 with reference TRBV19 and TRBJ1-5 gives the whole variable domain DGGITQSPKYLFRKEGQNVTLSCEQNLNHDAMYWYRQDPGQGLRLIYYSQIVNDFQKGDIAEGYSVSREKKESFPLTVTSAQKNPTAFYLCASNYGAGNQPQHFGDGTRLSIL.

The chain employs TRBV11-3 and TRBJ2-2; tentative D call: TRBD2 (6 bases). This CDR3 has 13 amino acids. From germline, CDR1 is SGHNT and CDR2 YENEEA. V was cut by 5 bases and J by 6 bases, with 10 bases left in between. This CDR3 is CASSPRGAGELFF. In nucleotides, the CDR3 is TGTGCCAGCAGCCCCCGCGGGGCCGGGGAGCTGTTTTTT.

This clone has a single count. The chain carries TRBV13 and TRBJ2-3; D not resolved. Germline V gene data show CDR1 as PRHDT and CDR2 as FYEKMQ (reference sequence). The CDR3 covers 13 residues. Trimming left V 5 bases short and J 5 bases short, with 11 bases between. The CDR3 protein is CASSPRSVDTQYF. In DNA form, the CDR3 reads TGTGCCAGCAGCCCGCGGTCGGTAGATACGCAGTATTTT.

This chain connects TRBV10-3 to TRBJ1-3; 8 nucleotides agree with TRBD1. Germline V gene lookup returns CDR1 ENHRY and CDR2 SYGVKD. CDR3 size: 15 residues. V was pared by 6 bases and J by 2 bases, with 6 bases of the junction left unmatched. CDR3 region: CAISDTTGAGNTIYF. DNA for the CDR3: TGTGCCATCAGCGATACGACAGGGGCTGGAAACACCATATATTTT.

The chain carries TRBV7-8 and TRBJ2-1, with D possibly being TRBD1 (6 bases). Germline V gives CDR1 SGHVS, CDR2 FQNEAQ. CDR3 size: 13 residues. Deletions cut 3 bases from V and 9 bases from J, with 12 bases between. For the CDR3, the DNA is TGTGCCAGCAGCTTTGTCAGGGGCGGTGAGCAGTTCTTC. This gives the protein CASSFVRGGEQFF.

The CDR3: CASSPRGGSNQPQHF. The CDR3 region has the DNA TGCGCCAGCAGCCCACGAGGGGGTAGCAATCAGCCCCAGCATTTT. This chain uses TRBV5-1 with TRBJ1-5; D is perhaps TRBD1 (6 bases). The V end lost 4 bases, the J end lost 0 bases, and 11 bases lay between the germline ends. This CDR3 contains 15 residues. Per germline, CDR1 SGHRS and CDR2 YFSETQ.

The chain links TRBV6-5 to TRBJ1-2; D is unclear. V lost 3 bases, J lost 0 bases, and 11 bases lay in between. The length of the CDR3 is 15 residues. Germline loops: CDR1 MNHEY, CDR2 SVGAGI. Written as DNA, the CDR3 is TGTGCCAGCAGTTATTCGACATTTACTAACTATGGCTACACCTTC. This codes for CASSYSTFTNYGYTF.